The 26 T cell receptor beta chains in this list originate from one sample, sequenced in a study of cytomegalovirus exposure and HLA in healthy donors. Researchers ran the PCR with 60 Vbeta and 13 Jbeta primers. TCRdb's table, derived via immunoSEQ multiplex PCR, lists solely in-frame clones and lacks some. This listing includes 75,000 to 80,000 clones. Sequencing was performed on PBMCs. The receptor source for this set is a man between 18 and 29 years old in good health and CMV-seropositive.

The chain links TRBV6-5 to TRBJ1-2, with D hard to call. Germline lookup yields CDR1 MNHEY and CDR2 SVGAGI. V was shortened by 7 bases and J by 8 bases, with 17 bases between the two germline ends. The length of the CDR3 is 13 residues. The CDR3 bases are TGTGCCAGCACACACATTGGAGAATGGGGCTACACCTTC. Protein product: CASTHIGEWGYTF.

This chain links TRBV29-1 with TRBJ1-1, with D maybe TRBD1 (6 bases). The CDR3 consists of 13 residues. Trimming stripped 6 bases from V and 5 bases from J, with 16 bases between. Germline lookup yields CDR1 SQVTM and CDR2 ANQGSEA. CDR3 protein: CSVGWGRGTEAFF. The CDR3, as DNA: TGCAGCGTGGGTTGGGGGCGGGGGACTGAAGCTTTCTTT.

The chain employs TRBV11-2 and TRBJ2-7; a possible D gene is TRBD2 (6 bases). This CDR3 comprises 17 residues. Between the trimmed V and J ends, which lost 1 base and 2 bases, there was a span of 18 bases. The V gene's germline CDR1 is SGHAT and CDR2 FQNNGV. CDR3 region: CASSLVFGTGATYEQYF. In nucleotides, the CDR3 is TGTGCCAGCAGCTTAGTATTCGGTACGGGAGCGACCTACGAGCAGTACTTC. Using reference TRBV11-2 and TRBJ2-7 for the parts outside the CDR3, the full variable domain is EAGVAQSPRYKIIEKRQSVAFWCNPISGHATLYWYQQILGQGPKLLIQFQNNGVVDDSQLPKDRFSAERLKGVDSTLKIQPAKLEDSAVYLCASSLVFGTGATYEQYFGPGTRLTVT.

The chain joins TRBV5-8 to TRBJ2-1; a possible D gene is TRBD1 (6 bases). Germline V CDR1 and CDR2: SGHTS, YDEGEE. Trimming removed 1 base at V and 0 bases at J, with 14 bases between. The CDR3 loop spans 17 amino acids. CDR3 amino acids: CASSLLAGASSYNEQFF. The CDR3, as DNA: TGTGCCAGCAGCTTGTTGGCAGGGGCCAGCTCCTACAATGAGCAGTTCTTC.

The V call is TRBV4-2, the J call TRBJ2-3, with 8 bases aligning to TRBD2. The V gene's germline CDR1 is LGHNA and CDR2 YNFKEQ. Germline trimming cut 7 bases from V and 5 bases from J; bases unmatched to any gene: 11. The CDR3 runs 15 residues. Written as DNA, the CDR3 is TGTGCCAGCACCCCCGAGCGCGGGGGGCAAGATACGCAGTATTTT. Its protein is CASTPERGGQDTQYF.

The chain combines TRBV7-9 with TRBJ1-2; D gene ambiguous. Trimming stripped 5 bases from V and 7 bases from J, with 11 bases between. This CDR3 region has 12 residues. Germline V lookup: CDR1 SEHNR, CDR2 FQNEAQ (reference sequence). CDR3 nucleotide sequence: TGTGCCAGCAGCCTGGTGGCGGGTGGCTACACCTTC. Protein sequence: CASSLVAGGYTF. Drawing the rest from reference TRBV7-9 and TRBJ1-2, the complete variable domain is DTGVSQNPRHKITKRGQNVTFRCDPISEHNRLYWYRQTLGQGPEFLTYFQNEAQLEKSRLLSDRFSAERPKGSFSTLEIQRTEQGDSAMYLCASSLVAGGYTFGSGTRLTVV.

V gene TRBV6-1 combines with J gene TRBJ1-6; 10 nucleotides align to TRBD1. Looked up from germline, CDR1 is MNHNS and CDR2 is SASEGT. V was pared by 0 bases and J by 7 bases, with 0 bases of the junction left unmatched. CDR3 size: 15 residues. The CDR3 reads CASSEATGGNSPLHF. The CDR3 DNA follows: TGTGCCAGCAGTGAAGCGACAGGGGGCAATTCACCCCTCCACTTT.

The J gene is TRBJ2-4, the V gene TRBV7-9; 8 bases line up with TRBD1. CDR1 and CDR2 from the germline V gene are SEHNR and FQNEAQ (reference sequence). Trimming at V came to 1 base and at J to 5 bases, leaving 1 base not matched to a gene. This CDR3 is built from 14 residues. The CDR3 region has the DNA TGTGCCAGCAGCTTAGTACAGGGGGAAAACATTCAGTACTTC. Its translation is CASSLVQGENIQYF.

CDR3 residues: CASSQTGDNEQFF. Written as DNA, the CDR3 is TGTGCCAGCAGCCAGACAGGGGACAATGAGCAGTTCTTC. The chain has TRBV2 and TRBJ2-1, with 8 bases fitting TRBD1. CDR1 and CDR2 from the germline V gene are SNHLY and FYNNEI. V was clipped by 6 bases and J by 5 bases; unmatched bases: 3. CDR3 length: 13 residues.

The chain has TRBV29-1 and TRBJ1-5; a weak D match, TRBD1 (5 bases). Germline V gene lookup returns CDR1 SQVTM and CDR2 ANQGSEA. CDR3 length: 14 amino acids. V was clipped by 8 bases and J by 11 bases, with 25 bases between them. CDR3 loop: CSPCEGRGSGSQHF. CDR3 sequence (DNA): TGCAGCCCCTGCGAGGGCCGGGGGAGTGGATCCCAGCATTTT.

The chain is built from TRBV19 and TRBJ1-2; tentatively, D is TRBD1 (6 bases). This CDR3 spans 13 amino acids. Germline CDR1 and CDR2: LNHDA and SQIVND (reference sequence). Trimming stripped 11 bases from V and 5 bases from J, with 18 bases between. CDR3 DNA sequence: TGTGCCGCCTCGGACAGAAATAATTATGGCTACACCTTC. It specifies CAASDRNNYGYTF.

The chain links TRBV5-1 to TRBJ1-1, with 8 bases identical to TRBD1. J lost 4 bases, V lost 3 bases, and 8 bases had no gene match. Germline V gives CDR1 SGHRS, CDR2 YFSETQ. The CDR3 consists of 15 residues. CDR3 loop: CASSSRTGRGTEAFF. The DNA of the CDR3 is TGCGCCAGCAGCTCAAGGACAGGGAGAGGCACTGAAGCTTTCTTT.

This chain joins TRBV28 and TRBJ1-5; D is perhaps TRBD1 (6 bases). Germline lookup yields CDR1 MDHEN and CDR2 SYDVKM. Trimming pared 6 bases from V and 3 bases from J, leaving 21 bases between. The CDR3 runs 17 residues. DNA for the CDR3: TGTGCCAGCAGCCCCATTCTCCCAGGGGTCCCCAATCAGCCCCAGCATTTT. This sequence encodes CASSPILPGVPNQPQHF.

The V call is TRBV19, the J call TRBJ1-2; D possibly corresponds to TRBD1 (6 bases). V was shortened by 3 bases and J by 4 bases, with 6 bases between the two germline ends. The CDR3 is 12 amino acids. From germline, CDR1 is LNHDA and CDR2 SQIVND (reference sequence). CDR3 protein: CASSMDSYGYTF. CDR3 bases: TGTGCCAGTAGTATGGACAGCTATGGCTACACCTTC.

The V and J genes are TRBV9 and TRBJ2-7; D not resolved. The germline V gene encodes CDR1 SGDLS and CDR2 YYNGEE. V was pared by 0 bases and J by 4 bases, with 14 bases between. The CDR3 is 15 amino acids. The CDR3 nucleotides read TGTGCCAGCAGCGTAGGTCGTACAAGTCAGTACGAGCAGTACTTC. Its translation is CASSVGRTSQYEQYF.

The CDR3 sequence: CASSNRGTEAFF. The CDR3 bases are TGTGCCAGCAGCAACAGGGGCACTGAAGCTTTCTTT. The V gene is TRBV27, the J gene TRBJ1-1, with TRBD1 identical over 7 bases. J was trimmed by 4 bases and V by 6 bases; bases with no gene match: 2. The CDR3 loop spans 12 amino acids. From germline, CDR1 is MNHEY and CDR2 SMNVEV (reference sequence).

The rearrangement joins TRBV19 to TRBJ1-5; D is unresolved. V shed 5 bases and J shed 7 bases, with 15 bases lying between them. Germline CDR1 is LNHDA and CDR2 is SQIVND (reference sequence). This CDR3 is built from 14 residues. Written as DNA, the CDR3 is TGTGCCAGTAGTCTTACCTCAGTGGCCCAGCCCCAGCATTTT. Its translation is CASSLTSVAQPQHF.

This chain links TRBV28 with TRBJ2-1, with TRBD2 identical over 13 bases. CDR1 MDHEN and CDR2 SYDVKM come from the germline V gene. Trimming took 8 bases from V and 0 from J; bases not matched to a gene: 22. This CDR3 comprises 22 residues. In DNA form, the CDR3 reads TGTGCCAGCCGCCTGGCGACTAGCGGGAGGATCAAGGCCGTTAGCTCCTACAATGAGCAGTTCTTC. This gives the protein CASRLATSGRIKAVSSYNEQFF.

The CDR3 region is CASSLWASGDNTQYF. The CDR3 nucleotides are TGTGCCAGCAGTTTGTGGGCTAGCGGGGATAATACGCAGTATTTT. This sequence joins TRBV28 and TRBJ2-3; 9 positions agree with TRBD2. The CDR3 has 15 residues. The ends lost 3 bases at V and 7 bases at J; junction bases unmatched: 8. In germline, CDR1 is MDHEN, CDR2 SYDVKM.

The J gene is TRBJ2-7, the V gene TRBV6-5; a weak D match, TRBD2 (6 bases). This CDR3 is 12 amino acids long. With 6 bases removed from V and 6 bases from J, the gap between germline ends came to 12 bases. Germline-derived CDR1 and CDR2 are MNHEY and SVGAGI. The CDR3 is CASRDGRGEQYF. The CDR3 nucleotides read TGTGCCAGCAGAGACGGGAGAGGCGAGCAGTACTTC.

V usage is TRBV4-1 and J usage is TRBJ2-2; 7 nucleotides match TRBD1. Germline V gene data show CDR1 as MGHRA and CDR2 as YSYEKL. This CDR3 has 15 amino acids. The trim removed 1 base at V and 5 bases at J, leaving 4 bases unmatched. In DNA, the CDR3 is TGCGCCAGCAGCCAAGGTGACAGGGAAACCGGGGAGCTGTTTTTT. Translation: CASSQGDRETGELFF.

Comment on this clone: Germline is not matched at one junction end, which may reflect a read error. The rearrangement uses TRBV5-1 and TRBJ2-7; the D gene is possibly TRBD2 (6 bases). This CDR3 is 16 amino acids long. Germline values: CDR1 SGHRS, CDR2 YFSETQ. DNA of the CDR3: TGCGCCAGCAGCTCAGGATACGGGAGAAAATCCTACGAGCAGTGCTTC. It encodes CASSSGYGRKSYEQCF.

The rearrangement links TRBV28 to TRBJ2-7; 8 positions match TRBD1. The germline CDR1 and CDR2 sequences are MDHEN and SYDVKM. The CDR3 extends over 13 amino acids. The junction had 2 bases not matched to a gene; V was cut back by 3 bases and J by 4 bases. CDR3 bases: TGTGCCAGCAGTTTCACAGGGGGGTACGAGCAGTACTTC. Amino acids: CASSFTGGYEQYF.

This sequence joins TRBV19 and TRBJ1-1; D is unresolved. The CDR3 totals 14 residues. CDR1 is LNHDA and CDR2 is SQIVND in the germline V gene (reference sequence). Between the trimmed V and J ends, which lost 2 bases and 4 bases, there was a span of 11 bases. CDR3 nucleotide sequence: TGTGCCAGTAGTATAAGGAGCTCGAGCACTGAAGCTTTCTTT. Protein: CASSIRSSSTEAFF. Based on the CDR3 plus reference TRBV19 and TRBJ1-1, the full variable domain is DGGITQSPKYLFRKEGQNVTLSCEQNLNHDAMYWYRQDPGQGLRLIYYSQIVNDFQKGDIAEGYSVSREKKESFPLTVTSAQKNPTAFYLCASSIRSSSTEAFFGQGTRLTVV.

This sequence joins TRBV11-2 and TRBJ1-5; D is possibly TRBD1 (6 bases). Trimming pared 3 bases from V and 1 base from J, leaving 16 bases between. From germline, CDR1 is SGHAT and CDR2 FQNNGV. The CDR3 spans 17 residues. The CDR3 DNA follows: TGTGCCAGCAGCTTCGACAGGTGGTCACCAAGCAATCAGCCCCAGCATTTT. This codes for CASSFDRWSPSNQPQHF.

The genes are TRBV6-4 and TRBJ1-1, with D perhaps matching TRBD1 (6 bases). Trimming cost V 8 bases and J 3 bases, with 16 bases left between them. The CDR3 is 14 residues long. The germline CDR1 and CDR2 sequences are MRHNA and SNTAGT. For the CDR3, the DNA is TGTGCCAGCCGGACCACAGGGCGCGACACTGAAGCTTTCTTT. Translated: CASRTTGRDTEAFF.